The TCR beta chain under discussion was sequenced for a study of blood T cell repertoires in COVID-19. For the study at large: T cells, B-cell-depleted T cells, or PBMCs provided the cDNA or gDNA that served as material.

With 3 bases removed from V and 3 bases from J, the gap between germline ends came to 13 bases. The germline gives CDR1 SGHRS, CDR2 YFSETQ. The CDR3 extends over 14 amino acids. The assay was immunoSEQ multiplex PCR, and TCRdb's table has in-frame clones only and misses some. Of some 100,000 clones listed, around nine tenths are singletons. The sample comprised peripheral blood. This chain joins TRBV5-1 and TRBJ2-7; D is unclear. This TCR came from a man aged 50 or older with acute or convalescent COVID-19. The CDR3, as DNA: TGCGCCAGCAGCTCTATGCCTACTTTCTACGAGCAGTACTTC. The encoded protein is CASSSMPTFYEQYF.